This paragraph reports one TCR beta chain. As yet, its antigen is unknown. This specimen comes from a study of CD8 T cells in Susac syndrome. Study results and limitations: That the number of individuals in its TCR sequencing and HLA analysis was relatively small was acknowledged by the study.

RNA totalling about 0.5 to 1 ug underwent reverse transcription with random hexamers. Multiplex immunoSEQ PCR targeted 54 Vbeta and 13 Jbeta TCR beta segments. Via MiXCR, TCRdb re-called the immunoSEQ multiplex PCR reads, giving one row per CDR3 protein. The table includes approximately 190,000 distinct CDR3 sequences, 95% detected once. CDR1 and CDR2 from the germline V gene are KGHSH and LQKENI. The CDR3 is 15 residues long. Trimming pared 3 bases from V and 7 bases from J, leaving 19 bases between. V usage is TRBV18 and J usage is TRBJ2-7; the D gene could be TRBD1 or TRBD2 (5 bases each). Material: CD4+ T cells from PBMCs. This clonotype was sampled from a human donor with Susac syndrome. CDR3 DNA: TGTGCCAGCTCACCCTCGGGGCAAGGGCTTATTGAGCAGTACTTC. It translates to CASSPSGQGLIEQYF.